The next 5 T cell receptor beta chains were all read from a single sample in a study of T cell changes during pregnancy in multiple sclerosis. Only in-frame clones appear in the TCRdb table, and some are missing; sequencing was by immunoSEQ multiplex PCR. The sample includes over 45,000 clones, around 90% seen only once; the top ten take about 1.2%. This specimen was CD4+ T cells from peripheral blood mononuclear cells, taken in the second trimester of pregnancy. Receptor source: a female donor with multiple sclerosis, enrolled in a pregnancy study.

The V gene is TRBV5-6, the J gene TRBJ1-1, with D perhaps TRBD1 (6 bases). This CDR3 spans 15 amino acids. The germline V gene has CDR1 SGHDT and CDR2 YYEEEE. V was pared by 4 bases and J by 3 bases, with 16 bases between. The CDR3 bases are TGTGCCAGCAGCCCGGGGGGCAGGGTGGACACTGAAGCTTTCTTT. Residues: CASSPGGRVDTEAFF.

The chain joins TRBV5-4 to TRBJ2-5; a possible D gene is TRBD1 (5 bases). The CDR3 is 13 amino acids. The V gene's germline CDR1 is SGHNT and CDR2 YYREEE (reference sequence). V was clipped by 0 bases and J by 3 bases, with 6 bases between them. In DNA, the CDR3 is TGTGCCAGCAGCTTGGACAGGAAAGAGACCCAGTACTTC. Amino acid sequence: CASSLDRKETQYF.

The chain recombines TRBV10-2 with TRBJ1-2; 9 bases line up with TRBD1. This CDR3 is 13 amino acids long. After removal of 8 bases from V and 2 bases from J, the junction contained 3 bases not matched to a gene. Germline V gene sequence: CDR1 WSHSY, CDR2 SAAADI. The CDR3 here is CASRGQGNYGYTF. CDR3 bases: TGCGCCAGCCGAGGACAGGGGAACTATGGCTACACCTTC.

The chain employs TRBV4-3 and TRBJ2-3, with D tentatively TRBD2 (6 bases). Germline V gene lookup returns CDR1 LGHNA and CDR2 YSLEER. Trimming took off 0 bases at V and 4 bases at J, with 11 bases between the two ends. The length of the CDR3 is 15 residues. CDR3 in amino acids: CASSQDLGGSDTQYF. In DNA, the CDR3 is TGCGCCAGCAGCCAAGATTTAGGAGGGTCAGATACGCAGTATTTT.

This clone came up a few times. The V gene is TRBV6-1, the J gene TRBJ1-2; D is unclear. The CDR3 runs to 11 residues. The germline CDR1 and CDR2 sequences are MNHNS and SASEGT. Trimming removed 6 bases at V and 2 bases at J, with 4 bases between. CDR3 coding DNA: TGTGCCAGCAGCCAAAACTATGGCTACACCTTC. It yields the protein CASSQNYGYTF.